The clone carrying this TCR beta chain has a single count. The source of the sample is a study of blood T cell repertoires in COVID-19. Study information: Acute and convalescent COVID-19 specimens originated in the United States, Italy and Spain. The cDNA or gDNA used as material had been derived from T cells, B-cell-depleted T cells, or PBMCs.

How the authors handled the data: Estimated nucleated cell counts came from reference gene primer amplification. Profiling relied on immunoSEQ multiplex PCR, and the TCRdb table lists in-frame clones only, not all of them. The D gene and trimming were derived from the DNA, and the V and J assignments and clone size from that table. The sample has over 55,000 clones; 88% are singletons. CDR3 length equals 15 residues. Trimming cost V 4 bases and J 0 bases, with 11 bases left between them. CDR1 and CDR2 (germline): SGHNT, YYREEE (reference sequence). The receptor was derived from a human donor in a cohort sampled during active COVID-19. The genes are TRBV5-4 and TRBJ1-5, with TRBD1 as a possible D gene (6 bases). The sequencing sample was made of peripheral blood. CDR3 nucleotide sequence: TGTGCCAGCAGCCCGGACAGCTATAGCAATCAGCCCCAGCATTTT. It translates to CASSPDSYSNQPQHF. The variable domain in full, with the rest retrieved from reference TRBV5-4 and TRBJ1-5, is ETGVTQSPTHLIKTRGQQVTLRCSSQSGHNTVSWYQQALGQGPQFIFQYYREEENGRGNFPPRFSGLQFPNYSSELNVNALELDDSALYLCASSPDSYSNQPQHFGDGTRLSIL.